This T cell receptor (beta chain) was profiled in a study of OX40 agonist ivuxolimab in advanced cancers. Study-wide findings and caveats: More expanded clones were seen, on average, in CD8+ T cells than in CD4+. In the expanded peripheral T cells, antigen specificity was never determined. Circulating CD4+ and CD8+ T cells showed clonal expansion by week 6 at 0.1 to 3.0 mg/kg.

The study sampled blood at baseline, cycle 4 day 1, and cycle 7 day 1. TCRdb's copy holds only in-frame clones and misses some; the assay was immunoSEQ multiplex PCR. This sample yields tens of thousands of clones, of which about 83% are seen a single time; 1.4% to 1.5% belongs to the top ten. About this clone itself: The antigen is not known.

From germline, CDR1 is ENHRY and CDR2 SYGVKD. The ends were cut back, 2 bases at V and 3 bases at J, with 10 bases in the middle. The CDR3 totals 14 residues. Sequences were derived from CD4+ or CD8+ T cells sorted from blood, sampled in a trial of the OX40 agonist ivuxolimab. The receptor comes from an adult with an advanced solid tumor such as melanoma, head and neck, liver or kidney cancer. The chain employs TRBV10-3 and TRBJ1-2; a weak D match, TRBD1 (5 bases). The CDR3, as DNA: TGTGCCATCAGTGAGATGCAGGGAGACTATGGCTACACCTTC. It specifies CAISEMQGDYGYTF.